Below are 10 T cell receptor beta chains sequenced from a single sample in a study of blood T cells in healthy people across ages (dated by TCRdb to the mid-2010s). Library creation used 5' RACE. Sequencing was performed on an Illumina HiSeq 2500. The second PCR ran for roughly 7 to 11 cycles and used a J-beta primer mix along with a sample-barcoded 5' primer. TCRdb reprocessed the public reads (quality trimming at Q25 with fastp, clone calling with MiXCR) and kept in-frame beta chains. Entries are consolidated by CDR3 protein sequence, retaining the most common genes and DNA. The sample has about 800,000 distinct CDR3 sequences on record, about 25% of them singletons. More than 3% of the sample lies in the top ten. The same specimen was also included in a second study, on T cells of mothers and their children.

The material sequenced was blood. The receptor source for this set is a boy younger than 18 in good health.

This clonotype was seen a handful of times. The rearrangement joins TRBV6-2 or TRBV6-3 to TRBJ2-5; D may be TRBD2 (6 bases). V was shortened by 4 bases and J by 6 bases, with 30 bases between the two germline ends. This CDR3 comprises 19 residues. Germline lookup yields CDR1 MNHEY and CDR2 SVGEGT. The DNA of the CDR3 is TGTGCCAGCAGTTTCACGCGGGAAGGTAGAGCGATGGGATTAAAGACCCAGTACTTC. It yields the protein CASSFTREGRAMGLKTQYF.

A few counts support this clonotype. The rearrangement joins TRBV5-1 to TRBJ2-1; the D is unclear. V lost 4 bases and J lost 0, with 14 bases in between. This CDR3 is built from 16 residues. Looked up from germline, CDR1 is SGHRS and CDR2 is YFSETQ. CDR3: CASSKEQVISYNEQFF. The CDR3 bases are TGCGCCAGCAGCAAAGAGCAGGTCATCTCCTACAATGAGCAGTTCTTC.

This clonotype was counted a few times. This chain joins TRBV20-1 and TRBJ2-3; 16 positions match TRBD2. V lost 6 bases, J lost 3 bases, and 6 bases stayed unmatched. The germline CDR1 and CDR2 sequences are DFQATT and SNEGSKA (reference sequence). CDR3 length: 16 residues. DNA of the CDR3: TGCAGTGCCCCGGGACTAGCGGGGGGGCGAACAGATACGCAGTATTTT. It is translated as CSAPGLAGGRTDTQYF.

V and J are TRBV28 and TRBJ2-1; no reliable D call. V lost 4 bases to trimming and J lost 3 bases, with 10 bases between them. CDR1 is MDHEN and CDR2 is SYDVKM in the germline V gene. The CDR3 is made up of 14 amino acids. In DNA form, the CDR3 reads TGTGCCAGCAGTTCGAGGCTGATCTACAATGAGCAGTTCTTC. This sequence encodes CASSSRLIYNEQFF.

This clonotype was observed a handful of times. CDR3 in DNA: TGTGCCAGCAGTTACTGGGGACTAGCGGGAGGGCCGGAGACCCAGTACTTC. Encoded protein: CASSYWGLAGGPETQYF. This chain connects TRBV6-5 to TRBJ2-5; 16 positions agree with TRBD2. Trimming removed 1 base from V and 5 bases from J; junction bases left unmatched: 4. From germline, CDR1 is MNHEY and CDR2 SVGAGI. The CDR3 is 17 residues long.

This clonotype turned up a few times. The V gene is TRBV28, the J gene TRBJ1-1; a possible D gene is TRBD1 (5 bases). Germline CDR1 is MDHEN and CDR2 is SYDVKM. Between the trimmed V and J ends, which lost 6 bases and 1 base, there was a span of 9 bases. The CDR3 loop spans 13 amino acids. The CDR3 DNA is TGTGCCAGCAGACAGGCTAAGAACACTGAAGCTTTCTTT. It specifies CASRQAKNTEAFF.

This clonotype appeared a few times. The chain links TRBV5-1 to TRBJ2-1; 11 bases are a match to TRBD2. The CDR3 consists of 18 residues. Germline V gives CDR1 SGHRS, CDR2 YFSETQ. V lost 0 bases, J lost 3 bases, and 8 bases stayed unmatched. The CDR3 DNA follows: TGCGCCAGCAGCTTGGGGCTAGCGGGAGGTCCCGGCTACAATGAGCAGTTCTTC. Translated: CASSLGLAGGPGYNEQFF.

Only a few counts were recorded for this clonotype. Mismatch with germline at one junction end may stem from a read error. V usage is TRBV7-2 and J usage is TRBJ2-1; 8 nucleotides align to TRBD2. The CDR3 sequence is 17 residues long. Germline V gene lookup returns CDR1 SGHTA and CDR2 FQGNSA. The CDR3 loop is CASSRPYGRGGLGEQFF. For the CDR3, the DNA is TGCGCCAGCAGCCGACCCTATGGACGGGGGGGCCTAGGTGAGCAGTTCTTC.

This clonotype turned up a few times. The rearrangement joins TRBV28 to TRBJ1-4; the D is unclear. The germline CDR1 and CDR2 sequences are MDHEN and SYDVKM. The ends were cut back, 6 bases at V and 7 bases at J, with 21 bases in the middle. The CDR3 spans 16 residues. This CDR3 is CASSSAGFKASEKLFF. The CDR3 region has the DNA TGTGCCAGCAGCTCGGCGGGGTTTAAGGCTAGTGAAAAACTGTTTTTT.

This clonotype was counted at least ten times. V is TRBV28 and J is TRBJ2-1; a possible D gene is TRBD2 (5 bases). Germline-derived CDR1 and CDR2 are MDHEN and SYDVKM. Trimming removed 10 bases from V and 7 bases from J, with 14 bases in between. The CDR3 is made up of 12 amino acids. In DNA, the CDR3 is TGTGCCATCGCGAGGGCCGCGAATGAGCAGTTCTTC. It specifies CAIARAANEQFF.